Following are 13 T cell receptor beta chains from one sample sequenced in a study of radiotherapy plus CTLA-4 blockade in lung cancer. Assay used: immunoSEQ multiplex PCR; TCRdb lists only in-frame clones, some missing. Here the sample spans roughly 110,000 clones, about 85% being singletons. The sequencing here drew on peripheral blood, taken from a patient treated with radiotherapy plus ipilimumab. Every receptor here comes from a human donor with non-small cell lung cancer that progressed on radiotherapy plus ipilimumab. Some clones in this sample may be carry-over from other donors' samples.

The chain links TRBV5-1 to TRBJ1-6, with D possibly TRBD1 on 6 matching bases. The CDR3 loop spans 21 amino acids. Trimming took off 6 bases at V and 3 bases at J, with 31 bases between the two ends. Germline values: CDR1 SGHRS, CDR2 YFSETQ. This chain's CDR3 is CASTPPDRFLKGSNYNSPLHF. In nucleotides, the CDR3 is TGCGCCAGCACCCCACCGGACAGATTTCTCAAGGGCTCCAACTATAATTCACCCCTCCACTTT.

V usage is TRBV5-1 and J usage is TRBJ2-5; D remains unclear. This CDR3 comprises 17 residues. Deletions cut 0 bases from V and 4 bases from J, with 19 bases between. Germline CDR1 is SGHRS and CDR2 is YFSETQ. In DNA, the CDR3 is TGCGCCAGCAGCTTGGTGTCCAGTACGTGGAAAAGAGAGACCCAGTACTTC. Residues: CASSLVSSTWKRETQYF.

The rearrangement links TRBV19 to TRBJ1-2; D remains ambiguous. The CDR3 totals 15 residues. CDR1 and CDR2 from the germline V gene are LNHDA and SQIVND (reference sequence). V shed 4 bases and J shed 2 bases, with 14 bases lying between them. The CDR3 DNA is TGTGCCAGTAGTACTGCGGACGGGAGAAACTATGGCTACACCTTC. As protein: CASSTADGRNYGYTF.

The V and J genes are TRBV7-2 and TRBJ1-6, with 9 bases aligning to TRBD1. CDR1 SGHTA and CDR2 FQGNSA come from the germline V gene. The CDR3 contains 19 residues. The trim removed 3 bases at V and 7 bases at J, leaving 16 bases unmatched. DNA of the CDR3: TGTGCCAGCAGCTTCTATAACTTTAGGGGGACAGGGCCCAATTCACCCCTCCACTTT. This translates into CASSFYNFRGTGPNSPLHF.

The chain is built from TRBV5-1 and TRBJ2-7; D remains ambiguous. The CDR3 is 14 amino acids. V was pared by 1 base and J by 3 bases, with 11 bases between. Germline CDR1 is SGHRS and CDR2 is YFSETQ. The CDR3 nucleotides read TGCGCCAGCAGCTTGACGACATCCAGCTACGAGCAGTACTTC. Residues: CASSLTTSSYEQYF. The full variable domain, rest sourced from reference TRBV5-1 and TRBJ2-7, is KAGVTQTPRYLIKTRGQQVTLSCSPISGHRSVSWYQQTPGQGLQFLFEYFSETQRNKGNFPGRFSGRQFSNSRSEMNVSTLELGDSALYLCASSLTTSSYEQYFGPGTRLTVT.

The rearrangement joins TRBV23-1 to TRBJ2-7; D may be TRBD1 (7 bases). TRBV23-1 is marked as an open reading frame, function uncertain. The CDR3 is 14 amino acids. V dropped 9 bases and J dropped 1 base, with 16 bases sitting between them. CDR3 region: CASNPAGQSYEQYF. CDR3 nucleotides: TGCGCCAGTAATCCTGCGGGACAGTCCTACGAGCAGTACTTC.

CDR3 loop: CASSPQDSTEAFF. DNA for the CDR3: TGTGCCAGCAGTCCCCAGGACAGTACTGAAGCTTTCTTT. The chain links TRBV7-9 to TRBJ1-1, with a weak D call TRBD1 (6 bases). The CDR3 consists of 13 residues. Germline CDR1 and CDR2: SEHNR and FQNEAQ (reference sequence). The V and J ends lost 6 bases and 5 bases respectively, with 13 bases between them. The variable domain in full, completed from reference TRBV7-9 and TRBJ1-1, reads DTGVSQNPRHKITKRGQNVTFRCDPISEHNRLYWYRQTLGQGPEFLTYFQNEAQLEKSRLLSDRFSAERPKGSFSTLEIQRTEQGDSAMYLCASSPQDSTEAFFGQGTRLTVV.

This clone was counted a single time. The chain employs TRBV6-6 and TRBJ2-7; D remains ambiguous. CDR1 and CDR2 from the germline V gene are MNHNY and SVGAGI (reference sequence). V shed 0 bases and J shed 6 bases, with 12 bases lying between them. The CDR3 sequence is 14 residues long. The CDR3 DNA sequence: TGTGCCAGCAGTTACTCGAATGGGATTCTCGAGCAGTACTTC. This translates into CASSYSNGILEQYF.

CDR3 nucleotides: TGTGCCTGGAGTCACAGGGGTGAGCAGTACTTC. This encodes CAWSHRGEQYF. The chain combines TRBV30 with TRBJ2-7; 7 bases are shared with TRBD1. CDR1 GTSNPN and CDR2 SVGIG come from the germline V gene (reference sequence). CDR3 length equals 11 residues. V gave up 2 bases and J gave up 7 bases; unmatched junction bases: 2.

The genes are TRBV5-1 and TRBJ1-6, with unresolved D. CDR1 SGHRS and CDR2 YFSETQ come from the germline V gene. The V end lost 1 base, the J end lost 12 bases, and 11 bases lay between the germline ends. The CDR3 is 13 residues long. CDR3 DNA: TGCGCCAGCAGCTTGAGTACAGAGGAACCCCTCCACTTT. Translation: CASSLSTEEPLHF.

The chain's CDR3 is CAWRALRLNRHEQYF. The CDR3 bases are TGTGCCTGGAGGGCACTACGGCTTAATAGGCACGAGCAGTACTTC. This chain connects TRBV30 to TRBJ2-7; D is uncertain. Germline V gene data show CDR1 as GTSNPN and CDR2 as SVGIG (reference sequence). Between the trimmed V and J ends, which lost 3 bases and 5 bases, there was a span of 20 bases. The CDR3 has 15 residues.

The count of this clone is one. The CDR3 region has the DNA TGTGCCAGTAGCCCCATGGGGGGTGGAAGCAATCAGCCCCAGCATTTT. It translates to CASSPMGGGSNQPQHF. This sequence joins TRBV19 and TRBJ1-5, with a tentative D call TRBD1 (5 bases). Trimming shortened V by 6 bases and J by 1 base, and 16 bases separated the two germline ends. Germline values: CDR1 LNHDA, CDR2 SQIVND (reference sequence). The CDR3 is made up of 16 amino acids.

V usage is TRBV2 and J usage is TRBJ1-5; D unclear. CDR1 SNHLY and CDR2 FYNNEI come from the germline V gene. V lost 4 bases and J lost 6, with 10 bases in between. The CDR3 is made up of 13 amino acids. The CDR3: CASSVGVSQPQHF. The CDR3 bases are TGTGCCAGCAGTGTTGGGGTTAGTCAGCCCCAGCATTTT. The variable domain in full, completed from reference TRBV2 and TRBJ1-5, reads EPEVTQTPSHQVTQMGQEVILRCVPISNHLYFYWYRQILGQKVEFLVSFYNNEISEKSEIFDDQFSVERPDGSNFTLKIRSTKLEDSAMYFCASSVGVSQPQHFGDGTRLSIL.